This T cell receptor beta chain was identified during a study of monozygotic twins with inflammatory bowel disease (dated by TCRdb to the late 2010s). Broadly, across the study: In total, approximately 28 monozygotic twin pairs made up the full study: 19 Danish pairs, all IBD-discordant, plus nine German pairs, of which four were IBD-concordant and five were IBD-discordant. Each individual had, on average, about 151 000 unique TCRalpha sequences and 181 000 unique TCRbeta sequences available for analysis. The search for disease-associated traits relied mainly on comparing, within discordant pairs, IBD patients with their genetically identical healthy co-twins. What the work shows at the level of the full study, not this receptor alone: Fewer clonotypes were shared with other individuals by IBD patients than by healthy twins, most markedly in patients showing signs of disease activity. The analysis was unable to tell apart different T cell subtypes. No single strong signal or clonotype linked to IBD turned up in the results, so the idea that one exists was not supported. Measured by the inverse Simpson index, TCRbeta repertoire diversity was lower in IBD patients than in their healthy co-twins. No difference in repertoire similarity was observed between concordant and discordant twins, possibly owing to limited statistical power. Background noise and inter-individual variability may have been introduced into the repertoires by the differing immunosuppressive treatments among patients.

CDR1 MNHEY and CDR2 SMNVEV were looked up in the germline V gene (reference sequence). The CDR3 covers 13 residues, taking in both the cysteine and the phenylalanine. There is no recorded DNA. A roughly 2.5 ml peripheral blood sample was drawn into PAXgene tubes per donor and stored at -80°C. Without T cell sorting, total RNA was isolated from whole blood using the PAXgene blood miRNA kit on an automated QIAcube. Deep TCRalpha and TCRbeta repertoire profiling with unique molecular barcoding was performed on peripheral blood of monozygotic twin pairs concordant or discordant for inflammatory bowel disease. For every twin pair, smoking habits were documented, and each individual was categorised as a current, former or never smoker. On this clonotype itself: The specificity of this receptor is unknown.

Libraries were built with 5' RACE. The input for every TCR library was 3500 ng of total RNA. For each sample, cDNA synthesis was carried out in eight separate reactions using SMARTScribe reverse transcriptase. Unique molecular identifiers containing a 6-nucleotide sample barcode were introduced through template switching during cDNA synthesis. TCRalpha and TCRbeta cDNA was amplified in two nested PCRs of 16 and 9 cycles, and bead purification was carried out after each PCR. Before amplification, cDNA was treated with uracil DNA-glycosylase and purified using the QIAquick PCR purification kit. The second PCR added Illumina TruSeq-compatible adapters along with sample-specific barcodes. Library quality and concentration were assessed using TapeStation and Qubit, and approximately 5 ng of each library was pooled. Pooled libraries were sequenced on an Illumina HiSeq2500 single-index Rapid Run with 2 x 100 bp reads and custom sequencing primers. The source study handled its data this way. UMI-based consensus assembly with MiGEC version 1.2.6 was used to correct PCR and sequencing errors. MiXCR version 2.1.1 handled V(D)J alignment, clonotype assembly and CDR3 extraction. To normalise gene usage, clonotype sharing and MAIT/NKT TCR abundance, the analysis used the top 1000, 10 000 and 20 000 clonotypes per sample. After downsampling to 27 000 UMIs, diversity was calculated as the inverse Simpson index using the vegan R package. Paired Mann-Whitney U tests were applied to discordant twin pairs, with Benjamini-Hochberg correction for multiple testing. TCRdb reprocessed the reads, so every CDR3 protein sequence counts as one entry and DNA is not shown. TCRdb's processing, not the authors' own work, is the source of the V and J calls. The sample table gives some 160,000 distinct CDR3 sequences. The ten biggest clones cover around 6.8% of the sample.

The chain was built from TRBV27 and TRBJ1-1. The sequencing sample was made of blood. This receptor was identified in a human donor with ulcerative colitis or Crohn's disease, or a healthy co-twin of an affected twin (not recorded which). The CDR3 protein is CASSLESSTEAFF.